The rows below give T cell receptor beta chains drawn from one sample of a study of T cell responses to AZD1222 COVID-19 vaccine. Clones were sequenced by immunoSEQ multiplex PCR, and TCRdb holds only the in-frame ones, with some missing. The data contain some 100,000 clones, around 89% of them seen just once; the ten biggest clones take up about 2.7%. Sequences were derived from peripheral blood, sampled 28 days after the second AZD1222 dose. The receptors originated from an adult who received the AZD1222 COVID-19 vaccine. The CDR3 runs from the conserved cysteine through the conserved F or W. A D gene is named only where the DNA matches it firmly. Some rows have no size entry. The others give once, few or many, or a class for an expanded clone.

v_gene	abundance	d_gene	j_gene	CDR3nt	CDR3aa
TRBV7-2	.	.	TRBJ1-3	TGTGCCAGCAGCTTTTTTTACAGGACAGCCGGAAACACCATATATTTT	CASSFFYRTAGNTIYF
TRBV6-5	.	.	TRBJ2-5	TGTGCCAGCAGACCCCGGTGGCGGGAGACCCAGTACTTC	CASRPRWRETQYF
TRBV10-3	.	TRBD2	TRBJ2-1	TGTGCCATCAGTGGGACTAGCGGGAAGGTCTCCTACAATGAGCAGTTCTTC	CAISGTSGKVSYNEQFF
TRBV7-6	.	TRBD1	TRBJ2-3	TGTGCCAGCAGCTTCGGGACAGGGGGCTCCTTGACAGATACGCAGTATTTT	CASSFGTGGSLTDTQYF
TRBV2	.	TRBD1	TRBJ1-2	TGTGCCAGCAGTGTACAGGGGATGGGTGGCTACACCTTC	CASSVQGMGGYTF
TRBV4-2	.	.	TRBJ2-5	TGTGCCAGCAGCCAAGAGTGGGGGACCGGGGAAGAGACCCAGTACTTC	CASSQEWGTGEETQYF
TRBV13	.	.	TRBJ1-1	TGTGCCAGCAGCTTCGACACCGACACTGAAGCTTTCTTT	CASSFDTDTEAFF
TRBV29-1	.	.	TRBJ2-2	TGCAGCGTTGATGGGGAAACCGGGGAGCTGTTTTTT	CSVDGETGELFF
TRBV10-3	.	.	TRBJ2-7	TGTGCCATCAGTGAGACAATGGGGGAGCAGTACTTC	CAISETMGEQYF
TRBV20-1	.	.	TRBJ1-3	TGCAGTGCTAGTTTAGTCGGAAACACCATATATTTT	CSASLVGNTIYF
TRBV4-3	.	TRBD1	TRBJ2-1	TGCGCCAGCAGCCAAGATGTAGGACAGGGCAAGAATGAGCAGTTCTTC	CASSQDVGQGKNEQFF
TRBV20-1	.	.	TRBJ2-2	TGCAGTGCTAGTATGCTAGCAGTAACCACCGGGGAGCTGTTTTTT	CSASMLAVTTGELFF
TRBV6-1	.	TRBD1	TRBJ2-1	TGTGCCAGCAGTGATCGGACAGGGAGGAATGAGCAGTTCTTC	CASSDRTGRNEQFF
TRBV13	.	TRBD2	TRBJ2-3	TGTGCCAGCCTCAGGAGGCGGGGGAGCACAGATACGCAGTATTTT	CASLRRRGSTDTQYF
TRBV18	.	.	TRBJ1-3	TGTGCCAGCTCACCAGCGCCCGCCACGATGGGTCGAAACACCATATATTTT	CASSPAPATMGRNTIYF
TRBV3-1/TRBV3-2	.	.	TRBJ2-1	TGTGCCAGCAGCCAAGCCCGGGCATACAATGAGCAGTTCTTC	CASSQARAYNEQFF
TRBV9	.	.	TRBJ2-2	TGTGCCAGCAGCGTAGGTCAGGCCGCGAACACCGGGGAGCTGTTTTTT	CASSVGQAANTGELFF
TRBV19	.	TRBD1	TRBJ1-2	TGTGCCAGCGGGGTACGGGGACAGGGGGCATTCTACTATGGCTACACCTTC	CASGVRGQGAFYYGYTF
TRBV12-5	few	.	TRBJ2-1	TGTGCTAGTGGTTTGCCCTACGGAGGGAATGAGCAGTTCTTC	CASGLPYGGNEQFF
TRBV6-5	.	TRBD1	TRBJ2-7	TGTGCCAGCAGGCCCCGGGACAGGGTTTACGAGCAGTACTTC	CASRPRDRVYEQYF
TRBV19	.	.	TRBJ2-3	TGTGCCAGTAGTGTCATGGGCACAGATACGCAGTATTTT	CASSVMGTDTQYF
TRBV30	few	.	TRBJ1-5	TGTGCCTATGGAGTGTCTGGTAGCAATCAGCCCCAGCATTTT	CAYGVSGSNQPQHF
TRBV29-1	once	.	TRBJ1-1	TGCAGCGTTGTAGGTGAGGCAGGTCGTGACACTGAAGCTTTCTTT	CSVVGEAGRDTEAFF
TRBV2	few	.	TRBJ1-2	TGTGCCAGCAGCTTGGACGCGTACTATGGCTACACCTTC	CASSLDAYYGYTF
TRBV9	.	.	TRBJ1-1	TGTGCCAGCGGACACTTGAACACTGAAGCTTTCTTT	CASGHLNTEAFF
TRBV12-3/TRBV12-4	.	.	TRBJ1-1	TGTGCCAGCAGCTACGGGGGGGCCGCTGAAGCTTTCTTT	CASSYGGAAEAFF
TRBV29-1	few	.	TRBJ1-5	TGCAGCGCCATGACAGACAATCAGCCCCAGCATTTT	CSAMTDNQPQHF
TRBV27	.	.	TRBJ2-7	TGTGCCAGCAGTTTGTTGGGGGGCGCGCAGTACTTC	CASSLLGGAQYF
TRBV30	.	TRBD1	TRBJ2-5	TGTGCCTGGAGACAGGACAGGGACGGGGAGACCCAGTACTTC	CAWRQDRDGETQYF
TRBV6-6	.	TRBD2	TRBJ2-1	TGTGCCAGCAGTTACCTAGCGGGCTTGAATGAGCAGTTCTTC	CASSYLAGLNEQFF
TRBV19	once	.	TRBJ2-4	TGTGCCAGTAGTATAATAGCGGCCAAAAACATTCAGTACTTC	CASSIIAAKNIQYF
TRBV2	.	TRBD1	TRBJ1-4	TGTGCCAGCAGTGGGCGGGACAGGGTTGAAAAACTGTTTTTT	CASSGRDRVEKLFF
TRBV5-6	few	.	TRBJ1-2	TGTGCCAGCAGCATCTACAGGGAATCGGAGTTC	CASSIYRESEF
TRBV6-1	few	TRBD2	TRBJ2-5	TGTGCCAGCAGTGAAGCGAGCGGGAGTGCTAAGACCCAGTACTTC	CASSEASGSAKTQYF
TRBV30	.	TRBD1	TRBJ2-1	TGTGCCTGGACTGGGGCAGGGGGCGCTTACAATGAGCAGTTCTTC	CAWTGAGGAYNEQFF
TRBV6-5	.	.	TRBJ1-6	TGTGCCAGTGGAGGGCCCCCGGTACTTTCACCCCTCCACTTT	CASGGPPVLSPLHF
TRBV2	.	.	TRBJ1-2	TGTGCCAGCAGTGAAGCGCGAAGTGGCACCTACTATGGCTACACCTTC	CASSEARSGTYYGYTF
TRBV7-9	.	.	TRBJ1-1	TGTGCCAGCAGCTCGGCGATTACGAACACTGAAGCTTTCTTT	CASSSAITNTEAFF
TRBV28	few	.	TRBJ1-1	TGTGCCAGCAGTTTACAGGAGAACACTGAAGCTTTCTTT	CASSLQENTEAFF
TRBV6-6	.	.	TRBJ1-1	TGTGCCAGCAGTTTCCCCGGGGGTCGAGGCACTGAAGCTTTCTTT	CASSFPGGRGTEAFF
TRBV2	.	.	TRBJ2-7	TGTGCCTGCGGATCTAGTGTGGGTTGGTACGAGCAGTACTTC	CACGSSVGWYEQYF